This TCR beta chain was sequenced for a study of identical twins. The CDR3 contains 18 residues. Germline CDR1 is MNHEY and CDR2 is SMNVEV (reference sequence). V trimming: 6 bases; J trimming: 0 bases; junction bases outside the gene matches: 11. Via MiXCR, TCRdb re-called the 5' RACE reads, giving one row per CDR3 protein. Of about 920,000 distinct CDR3 sequences listed, 9% to 15% are singletons. Whole-study results and caveats: Insertions ran lower in abundant cord blood beta clonotypes, though not in memory repertoires. Out-of-frame TCR alpha sharing observed in monozygotic twins exceeded model estimates.

Turning to this clonotype: Its target is unknown.

The same sample was also studied in work on yellow fever vaccine responses in identical twins. That study adds: Twins' vaccine T cell responses reportedly seemed partly convergent and partly personalized.

The sequencing input was PBMCs. The rearrangement uses TRBV27 and TRBJ1-5; 10 bases agree with TRBD1. This TCR came from a woman between 18 and 30 years old in good health. CDR3 nucleotide sequence: TGTGCCAGCAGGACATACGGGACAGGGGTTAATAGCAATCAGCCCCAGCATTTT. Translation: CASRTYGTGVNSNQPQHF.